The clone carrying this T cell receptor (beta chain) has more than one count but fewer than ten. The sample originates from a study of neoadjuvant anti-PD-1 for oral cavity cancer. In the study overall: Non-progressing patients received a fourth nivolumab dose near day 43, then surgery on days 50-56.

Indicated time point: after neoadjuvant nivolumab, at surgical resection. Stage II-IVA oral cavity squamous cell carcinoma was new and untreated by systemic or radiation therapy. V lost 6 bases, J lost 5 bases, and 5 bases stayed unmatched. The V gene's germline CDR1 is MNHEY and CDR2 SVGAGI. This CDR3 contains 13 residues. Clones were sequenced by immunoSEQ multiplex PCR, and TCRdb holds only the in-frame ones, with some missing. The table lists tens of thousands of clones, 38% of them singletons. Sequencing used tumor tissue, obtained after nivolumab (anti-PD-1) treatment. This sequence joins TRBV6-5 and TRBJ2-5; 8 bases align to TRBD2. This receptor was obtained from a person aged 40-85 years with oral cavity squamous cell carcinoma. CDR3 in amino acids: CASRRTGGETQYF. CDR3 DNA sequence: TGTGCCAGCAGGCGGACGGGAGGGGAGACCCAGTACTTC.